This TCR beta chain was documented in a study of T cells in Graves' hyperthyroidism and ophthalmopathy. Findings of the study overall: Blood also contained most expanded thyroid clonotypes above 0.001.

What was amplified from RNA transcripts were TCR beta CDR3 regions. Researchers ran a first-round RT-PCR on the TCR CDR3 using the HTBI primer set. TCRdb redid the calling of the multiplex PCR reads with MiXCR, one entry per CDR3 protein. The sample consists of under 700,000 distinct CDR3 sequences, 46% of them appearing once. The germline CDR1 and CDR2 sequences are SQVTM and ANQGSEA. Trimming took 8 bases from V and 7 from J, leaving 12 bases between them. The CDR3 length is 12 residues. In the case of this clonotype: Its antigen is as yet unknown.

This sequence originates from a woman between 18 and 29 years old with Graves' hyperthyroidism. Sequenced sample: peripheral blood or thyroid tissue (not recorded which). This sequence joins TRBV29-1 and TRBJ1-6, with D unresolved. The CDR3, as DNA: TGCAGCCAAGACAAAGGGAATTCACCCCTCCACTTT. It encodes CSQDKGNSPLHF.